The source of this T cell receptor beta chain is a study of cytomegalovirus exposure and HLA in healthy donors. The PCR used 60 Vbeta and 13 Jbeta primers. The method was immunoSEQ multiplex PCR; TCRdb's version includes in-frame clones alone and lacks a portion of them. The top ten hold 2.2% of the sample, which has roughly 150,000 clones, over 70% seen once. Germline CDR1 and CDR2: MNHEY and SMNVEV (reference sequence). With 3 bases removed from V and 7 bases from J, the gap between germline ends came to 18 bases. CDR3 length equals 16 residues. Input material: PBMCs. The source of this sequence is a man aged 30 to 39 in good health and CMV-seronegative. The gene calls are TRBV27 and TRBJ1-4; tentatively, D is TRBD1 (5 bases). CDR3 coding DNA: TGTGCCAGCAGTTTGTTCGGGACTTCGAGGGGTGAAAAACTGTTTTTT. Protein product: CASSLFGTSRGEKLFF. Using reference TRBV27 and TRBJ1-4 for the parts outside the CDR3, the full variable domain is EAQVTQNPRYLITVTGKKLTVTCSQNMNHEYMSWYRQDPGLGLRQIYYSMNVEVTDKGDVPEGYKVSRKEKRNFPLILESPSPNQTSLYFCASSLFGTSRGEKLFFGSGTQLSVL.